What follows are 2 T cell receptor beta chains derived from one specimen sequenced in a study of cytomegalovirus exposure and HLA in healthy donors. PCR used 60 Vbeta primers and 13 Jbeta primers. Using immunoSEQ multiplex PCR, the repertoire was profiled, and TCRdb retains in-frame clones only, with some absent. The profile shows some 160,000 clones, roughly 68% of them singletons. What was sequenced was PBMCs. The receptors were sampled from a man between 60 and 75 years old in good health and CMV-seronegative.

V gene TRBV7-2 combines with J gene TRBJ2-1, with TRBD2 identical over 9 bases. The CDR3 loop spans 15 amino acids. Germline CDR1 is SGHTA and CDR2 is FQGNSA. V gave up 0 bases and J gave up 4 bases; unmatched junction bases: 1. In DNA form, the CDR3 reads TGTGCCAGCAGCTTAGCAGCGGGGGGATACAATGAGCAGTTCTTC. The encoded protein is CASSLAAGGYNEQFF.

This rearrangement joins TRBV4-3 to TRBJ2-2; 8 bases line up with TRBD2. The J segment lost 3 bases and the V segment lost 3 bases, leaving 6 bases of the junction unmatched. The CDR3 has 16 residues. Germline CDR1 is LGHNA and CDR2 is YSLEER. CDR3 nucleotides: TGCGCCAGCAGCCATCGGGGGGGGCCGTACACCGGGGAGCTGTTTTTT. As protein: CASSHRGGPYTGELFF.